This T cell receptor (beta chain) was recorded in a study of blood T cell repertoires in COVID-19. At the level of the study: Material from acute and convalescent COVID-19 was sourced from the United States, Italy and Spain.

The authors' processing: Estimates of nucleated cell counts were drawn from the amplification of reference gene primers. Generated by immunoSEQ multiplex PCR, the TCRdb table keeps only in-frame clones and is missing some. V, J and clone size derive from that table, while D and trimming were established from the DNA sequence. The sample contains about 97,000 clones, approximately 90% of which appear only once. The V and J ends lost 3 bases and 2 bases, in that order; junction bases with no gene match: 9. CDR1 is LNHDA, CDR2 SQIVND, per germline (reference sequence). The CDR3 sequence is 17 residues long.

This clonotype was sampled from a human donor in a cohort sampled during active COVID-19. This chain links TRBV19 with TRBJ2-1, with 8 bases aligning to TRBD2. Material: peripheral blood. CDR3 amino acids: CASSIKVSGAPYNEQFF. In nucleotides, the CDR3 is TGTGCCAGTAGTATTAAGGTTAGCGGGGCCCCCTACAATGAGCAGTTCTTC.